This TCR beta chain originates from a study of response to subunit inactivated influenza vaccine. V gave up 2 bases and J gave up 1 base, with 8 bases separating them. The CDR3 has 14 residues. In germline, CDR1 is MNHNS, CDR2 SASEGT. Ten or more counts support this clonotype. TCRdb reprocessed the RT-PCR reads via MiXCR and lists one record per CDR3 protein. Among roughly 540,000 distinct CDR3 sequences listed, approximately 24% were seen once. These data were also filed under a second study, of T cells expressing NK-cell markers. That investigation notes: Generation of TCR beta cDNA was performed by 5'RACE template switching incorporating UMIs. HCMV seropositivity characterized most of the eight sequenced donors, and seronegativity one.

The source of this sequence is a man aged 50 to 59 who received an inactivated influenza vaccine. Material: CD4+ T cells sorted from PBMCs, obtained about 13 days after vaccination. The chain carries TRBV6-1 and TRBJ1-1; D call uncertain. The chain's CDR3 is CASSELRQNTEAFF. The CDR3 DNA reads as TGTGCCAGCAGTGAACTTCGGCAGAACACTGAAGCTTTCTTT.